One sample yielded the 12 T cell receptor beta chains listed below, sequenced in a study of OX40 agonist ivuxolimab in advanced cancers. Profiled with immunoSEQ multiplex PCR; TCRdb holds only in-frame clones, not every one. Of some 80,000 clones in the sample, around 90% were seen once. The starting material was CD4+ or CD8+ T cells sorted from blood, obtained in a trial of the OX40 agonist ivuxolimab. The receptors stem from an adult with an advanced solid tumor such as melanoma, head and neck, liver or kidney cancer.

The V gene is TRBV11-3, the J gene TRBJ2-5; TRBD1 matches 9 bases. Per the germline V gene, CDR1 is SGHNT and CDR2 is YENEEA. The CDR3 is made up of 14 amino acids. V shed 5 bases and J 4 bases; nucleotides not matched to a gene: 5. The CDR3 reads CASSRGQGGETQYF. CDR3 sequence (DNA): TGTGCCAGCAGCCGGGGACAGGGTGGAGAGACCCAGTACTTC.

This chain links TRBV6-5 with TRBJ2-1; D is ambiguous. Per the germline V gene, CDR1 is MNHEY and CDR2 is SVGAGI. V lost 7 bases and J lost 13, with 20 bases in between. The CDR3 contains 13 residues. The CDR3 bases are TGTGCCAGCACCGACAACGTAAAGTATGGTCAGTTCTTC. This gives the protein CASTDNVKYGQFF.

The chain links TRBV25-1 to TRBJ2-1; D is undetermined. This CDR3 has 15 residues. Germline CDR1 MGHDK, CDR2 SYGVNS. Between the trimmed V and J ends, which lost 6 bases and 0 bases, there was a span of 12 bases. CDR3 sequence (DNA): TGTGCCAGCAGCAGTCGGTTCAGCTCCTACAATGAGCAGTTCTTC. Translated: CASSSRFSSYNEQFF.

The count of this clone is one. The chain uses TRBV19 and TRBJ1-3; D gene ambiguous. Germline V gene data show CDR1 as LNHDA and CDR2 as SQIVND (reference sequence). Trimming pared 2 bases from V and 2 bases from J, leaving 7 bases between. This CDR3 contains 14 residues. CDR3 DNA: TGTGCCAGTAGTATACTAATCCCTGGAAACACCATATATTTT. Translating it yields CASSILIPGNTIYF.

CDR3 DNA: TGTGCCTGGAGGAGGGGGGGGCAGGGGCAGCCCCAGCATTTT. It translates to CAWRRGGQGQPQHF. The chain couples TRBV30 to TRBJ1-5; D is possibly TRBD1 (6 bases). V lost 3 bases, J lost 7 bases, and 16 bases lay in between. The CDR3 is made up of 14 amino acids. Per germline, CDR1 GTSNPN and CDR2 SVGIG (reference sequence).

The chain employs TRBV5-1 and TRBJ2-7, with D unresolved. This CDR3 is built from 13 residues. Looked up from germline, CDR1 is SGHRS and CDR2 is YFSETQ. With 0 bases removed from V and 3 bases from J, the gap between germline ends came to 7 bases. Written as DNA, the CDR3 is TGCGCCAGCAGCTTGGCCTGGAACTACGAGCAGTACTTC. Encoded protein: CASSLAWNYEQYF.

V usage is TRBV5-4 and J usage is TRBJ2-7, with 11 bases matching TRBD2. V trimming: 4 bases; J trimming: 9 bases; junction bases outside the gene matches: 12. Germline loops: CDR1 SGHNT, CDR2 YYREEE (reference sequence). The CDR3 consists of 15 residues. This chain's CDR3 is CASSGGGSGRDGQYF. In DNA form, the CDR3 reads TGTGCCAGCAGCGGCGGGGGTAGCGGGAGGGATGGGCAGTACTTC.

The rearrangement links TRBV11-3 to TRBJ1-3, with 7 bases identical to TRBD1. The CDR3 is 14 amino acids. Germline V gene data show CDR1 as SGHNT and CDR2 as YENEEA. V trimming: 5 bases; J trimming: 5 bases; junction bases outside the gene matches: 6. The CDR3 sequence: CASSPRGRRNTIYF. The CDR3 DNA sequence: TGTGCCAGCAGCCCAAGGGGGCGCAGAAACACCATATATTTT.

This clone was observed a single time. The V and J genes are TRBV19 and TRBJ2-5; D possibly corresponds to TRBD2 (5 bases). The CDR3 is made up of 14 amino acids. The V and J ends lost 2 bases and 4 bases respectively, with 11 bases between them. Germline V gene lookup returns CDR1 LNHDA and CDR2 SQIVND (reference sequence). CDR3 in DNA: TGTGCCAGTAGTATATGGGGAGCACGAGAGACCCAGTACTTC. It translates to CASSIWGARETQYF.

The V call is TRBV10-3, the J call TRBJ2-5; the D call may be TRBD1 or TRBD2 (7 bases each). Germline-derived CDR1 and CDR2 are ENHRY and SYGVKD. The length of the CDR3 is 13 residues. V lost 6 bases and J lost 4, with 12 bases in between. CDR3: CAIRGGDRETQYF. CDR3 nucleotides: TGTGCCATCAGGGGAGGGGACAGAGAGACCCAGTACTTC.

The chain uses TRBV5-6 and TRBJ2-3; 11 bases are a match to TRBD2. Losses at the gene ends were 0 bases for V and 3 bases for J; bases not matched to a gene: 9. CDR3 length: 18 residues. The germline V gene encodes CDR1 SGHDT and CDR2 YYEEEE. CDR3 DNA: TGTGCCAGCAGCTTGGAAATCACTAGCGGGGGTTGGACAGATACGCAGTATTTT. It is translated as CASSLEITSGGWTDTQYF.

This clone appeared a single time. The chain joins TRBV11-1 to TRBJ2-7; maybe TRBD2 (5 bases). The V gene lost 5 bases and the J gene lost 3 bases, with 11 bases spanning the gap. The CDR3 runs 13 residues. Germline lookup yields CDR1 SGHAT and CDR2 FQDESV (reference sequence). CDR3 residues: CASSLTGVYEQYF. The DNA of the CDR3 is TGTGCCAGCAGCCTAACCGGGGTCTACGAGCAGTACTTC.